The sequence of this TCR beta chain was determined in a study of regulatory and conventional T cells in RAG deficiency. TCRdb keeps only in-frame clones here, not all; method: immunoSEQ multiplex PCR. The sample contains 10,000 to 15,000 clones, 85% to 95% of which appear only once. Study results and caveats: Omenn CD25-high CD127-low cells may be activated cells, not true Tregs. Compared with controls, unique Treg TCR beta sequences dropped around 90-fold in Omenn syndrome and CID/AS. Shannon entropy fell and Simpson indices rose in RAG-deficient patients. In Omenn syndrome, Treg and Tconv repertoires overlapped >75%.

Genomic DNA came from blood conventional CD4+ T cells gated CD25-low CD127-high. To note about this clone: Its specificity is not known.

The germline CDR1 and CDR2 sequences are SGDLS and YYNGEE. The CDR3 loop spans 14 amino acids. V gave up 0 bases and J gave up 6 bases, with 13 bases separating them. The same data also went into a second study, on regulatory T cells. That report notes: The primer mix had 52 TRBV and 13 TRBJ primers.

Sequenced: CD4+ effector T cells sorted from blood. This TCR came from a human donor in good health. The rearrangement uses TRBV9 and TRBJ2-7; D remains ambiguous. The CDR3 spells CASSVAGTAGEQYF. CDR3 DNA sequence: TGTGCCAGCAGCGTAGCGGGCACTGCAGGCGAGCAGTACTTC.